One sample yielded the 17 T cell receptor beta chains listed below, sequenced in a study of cytomegalovirus exposure and HLA in healthy donors. 13 Jbeta primers and 60 Vbeta primers were used for the PCR. Assay used: immunoSEQ multiplex PCR; TCRdb lists only in-frame clones, some missing. The table has about 190,000 clones, 73% seen once; the top ten hold over 1.5%. The sequenced material came from PBMCs. The receptors come from a woman aged 30 to 39 in good health and CMV-seronegative.

The V call is TRBV4-2, the J call TRBJ2-1, with D possibly being TRBD2 (6 bases). CDR1 is LGHNA, CDR2 YNFKEQ, per germline. This CDR3 is built from 15 residues. V shed 1 base and J shed 3 bases, with 10 bases lying between them. The chain's CDR3 is CASSQAGSNYNEQFF. CDR3 DNA sequence: TGTGCCAGCAGCCAAGCCGGGAGCAACTACAATGAGCAGTTCTTC.

In the case of this clone: The sample has other DNA sequences that encode this CDR3 too. The genes are TRBV19 and TRBJ2-7; D is unresolved. V was trimmed by 1 base and J by 3 bases, leaving 7 bases between them. The CDR3 is 13 amino acids. Germline-derived CDR1 and CDR2 are LNHDA and SQIVND (reference sequence). This CDR3 reads CASSIGPGYEQYF. The CDR3 coding sequence is TGTGCCAGTAGTATAGGCCCCGGCTACGAGCAGTACTTC.

The V gene is TRBV7-9, the J gene TRBJ2-2; 9 bases map to TRBD1. Unmatched junction bases numbered 10, after V lost 5 bases and J lost 6 bases. This CDR3 has 16 amino acids. Germline lookup yields CDR1 SEHNR and CDR2 FQNEAQ (reference sequence). CDR3 residues: CASSAPGQGLSGELFF. Written as DNA, the CDR3 is TGTGCCAGCAGCGCCCCGGGACAGGGTCTTTCCGGGGAGCTGTTTTTT.

The gene calls are TRBV13 and TRBJ2-7, with 10 nucleotides matching TRBD2. The germline V gene has CDR1 PRHDT and CDR2 FYEKMQ (reference sequence). J gave up 6 bases and V 4 bases, and 12 bases lay outside the gene matches. This CDR3 contains 16 residues. The CDR3 spells CASSSLAGERLGEQYF. The CDR3 DNA reads as TGTGCCAGCAGCTCCCTAGCGGGGGAACGTCTGGGCGAGCAGTACTTC.

The chain employs TRBV5-4 and TRBJ1-4, with D tentatively TRBD1 (5 bases). V gave up 4 bases and J gave up 5 bases, with 12 bases separating them. This CDR3 comprises 14 residues. Germline CDR1 reads SGHNT; CDR2 reads YYREEE (reference sequence). The CDR3 loop reads CASSTTVNNEKLFF. The CDR3 nucleotides are TGTGCCAGCAGCACGACAGTAAACAATGAAAAACTGTTTTTT.

The rearrangement uses TRBV5-4 and TRBJ2-5; 9 nucleotides line up with TRBD2. Germline V lookup: CDR1 SGHNT, CDR2 YYREEE (reference sequence). CDR3 length: 17 residues. The V segment lost 1 base and the J segment 0 bases; nucleotides outside the gene matches: 7. As DNA, the CDR3 is TGTGCCAGCAGCTTGATTGGTTTAGCGGGAGACCAAGAGACCCAGTACTTC. Its translation is CASSLIGLAGDQETQYF.

The chain couples TRBV29-1 to TRBJ1-1; a weak D match, TRBD1 (6 bases). CDR1 and CDR2 from the germline V gene are SQVTM and ANQGSEA. The CDR3 has 14 amino acids. Trimming took off 6 bases at V and 1 base at J, with 15 bases between the two ends. CDR3 amino acids: CSVADRRRNTEAFF. In nucleotides, the CDR3 is TGCAGCGTCGCCGACAGGAGGAGGAACACTGAAGCTTTCTTT. The variable domain in full, with the rest retrieved from reference TRBV29-1 and TRBJ1-1, is SAVISQKPSRDICQRGTSLTIQCQVDSQVTMMFWYRQQPGQSLTLIATANQGSEATYESGFVIDKFPISRPNLTFSTLTVSNMSPEDSSIYLCSVADRRRNTEAFFGQGTRLTVV.

The chain employs TRBV27 and TRBJ1-1; D is uncertain. V lost 6 bases to trimming and J lost 7 bases, with 18 bases between them. The V gene's germline CDR1 is MNHEY and CDR2 SMNVEV (reference sequence). The CDR3 sequence is 14 residues long. The CDR3 sequence is CASSLIPGAGEAFF. CDR3 coding DNA: TGTGCCAGCAGCCTCATACCGGGAGCAGGTGAAGCTTTCTTT.

The DNA of the CDR3 is TGTGCCAGTCGGGGACTAGCGGGAGCCTACGAGCAGTACTTC. This translates into CASRGLAGAYEQYF. This chain links TRBV7-2 with TRBJ2-7, with 14 bases lining up with TRBD2. The CDR3 sequence is 14 residues long. The germline V gene has CDR1 SGHTA and CDR2 FQGNSA. Trimming removed 9 bases from V and 2 bases from J; junction bases left unmatched: 3. Full variable domain (remainder filled in from reference TRBV7-2 and TRBJ2-7): GAGVSQSPSNKVTEKGKDVELRCDPISGHTALYWYRQSLGQGLEFLIYFQGNSAPDKSGLPSDRFSAERTGGSVSTLTIQRTQQEDSAVYLCASRGLAGAYEQYFGPGTRLTVT.

This sequence joins TRBV7-2 and TRBJ2-1; 15 bases align to TRBD2. The ends lost 6 bases at V and 7 bases at J; junction bases unmatched: 7. Germline V CDR1 and CDR2: SGHTA, FQGNSA. The CDR3 consists of 16 residues. DNA for the CDR3: TGTGCCAGCAGACGCCCCGGGACTAGCGGGAGGAATGAGCAGTTCTTC. Its protein product is CASRRPGTSGRNEQFF.

This rearrangement joins TRBV29-1 to TRBJ2-3; the match to TRBD1 covers 9 bases. Germline loops: CDR1 SQVTM, CDR2 ANQGSEA. CDR3 length: 13 amino acids. Trimming took 7 bases from V and 2 from J; bases not matched to a gene: 4. CDR3 nucleotide sequence: TGCAGCGGCAGGGACAGGGCCACAGATACGCAGTATTTT. Protein: CSGRDRATDTQYF.

This clone was seen a few times. The V call is TRBV29-1, the J call TRBJ1-1; 7 nucleotides align to TRBD1. The CDR3 length is 13 residues. The germline V gene has CDR1 SQVTM and CDR2 ANQGSEA. V shed 6 bases, J shed 4 bases, and the junction held 8 bases outside the gene matches. The chain's CDR3 is CSVDTGVGTEAFF. CDR3 sequence (DNA): TGCAGCGTAGACACAGGGGTGGGCACTGAAGCTTTCTTT.

Concerning this clone itself: At one boundary the junction diverges from the germline segment, which might be a read error. This rearrangement joins TRBV7-7 to TRBJ2-1; 11 nucleotides match TRBD2. Per germline, CDR1 SSHAT and CDR2 FNYEAQ (reference sequence). The CDR3 loop spans 16 amino acids. The CDR3 reads CASSRLTSGSHNEQFF. CDR3 DNA sequence: TGTGCTAGCAGCCGTCTAACTAGCGGGAGTCATAATGAGCAGTTCTTC.

CDR3 sequence reads: CASSLGARAEKLFF. CDR3 DNA sequence: TGTGCCAGCAGCCTAGGGGCCCGGGCAGAAAAACTGTTTTTT. This chain links TRBV5-6 with TRBJ1-4; tentative D call: TRBD1 (5 bases). Deletions cut 4 bases from V and 8 bases from J, with 15 bases between. Germline V gives CDR1 SGHDT, CDR2 YYEEEE. The CDR3 is 14 amino acids.

A few counts support this clone. The rearrangement joins TRBV18 to TRBJ2-4; the D gene is possibly TRBD1 (5 bases). V lost 3 bases and J lost 1, with 10 bases in between. The CDR3 has 15 amino acids. Per the germline V gene, CDR1 is KGHSH and CDR2 is LQKENI. CDR3 loop: CASSPEGAAKNIQYF. The CDR3 region has the DNA TGTGCCAGCTCACCCGAAGGGGCGGCCAAAAACATTCAGTACTTC.

This chain uses TRBV5-1 with TRBJ2-7, with D possibly matching TRBD2 (5 bases). Germline CDR1 SGHRS, CDR2 YFSETQ. The CDR3 has 15 amino acids. V was clipped by 4 bases and J by 2 bases, with 16 bases between them. DNA of the CDR3: TGCGCCAGCAGCCCCGCATGGACTGCCGCCTACGAGCAGTACTTC. Its protein is CASSPAWTAAYEQYF. Supplemented by reference TRBV5-1 and TRBJ2-7, the full variable domain reads KAGVTQTPRYLIKTRGQQVTLSCSPISGHRSVSWYQQTPGQGLQFLFEYFSETQRNKGNFPGRFSGRQFSNSRSEMNVSTLELGDSALYLCASSPAWTAAYEQYFGPGTRLTVT.

This clone was recorded a few times. The chain recombines TRBV5-1 with TRBJ2-2; TRBD1 matches at 7 bases. Trimming removed 4 bases from V and 6 bases from J; junction bases left unmatched: 3. Germline CDR1 and CDR2: SGHRS and YFSETQ. CDR3 size: 13 residues. CDR3 bases: TGCGCCAGCAGCCTCGACAGGGCCGGGGAGCTGTTTTTT. Encoded protein: CASSLDRAGELFF. Looking up the rest from reference TRBV5-1 and TRBJ2-2 gives the full variable domain: KAGVTQTPRYLIKTRGQQVTLSCSPISGHRSVSWYQQTPGQGLQFLFEYFSETQRNKGNFPGRFSGRQFSNSRSEMNVSTLELGDSALYLCASSLDRAGELFFGEGSRLTVL.